This T cell receptor (beta chain) was identified in a study of tissue T cells after allogeneic stem cell transplantation. Points from the study as a whole: Shared clones across patients were few; motif clustering revealed tissue-specific shared signatures. Blood and spleen captured only part of the tissue TCR repertoire.

Judged by abundance, this clone is medium-sized. Antigen: not known. The genes and germline here are from mouse. The missing CDR3 end, 1 residue past where the read stops, is filled in from the germline J gene. Profiling relied on immunoSEQ multiplex PCR, and the TCRdb table lists in-frame clones only, not all of them. This table has about 11,000 clones, 35% to 40% appearing once. V was pared by 6 bases and J by 2 bases, with 8 bases between. CDR1 and CDR2 (germline): KGHPV, FQNQEV (reference sequence). The CDR3 contains 12 residues. Described time point: mouse harvest day 7 after allogeneic transplant. Each mouse received 10^7 T-cell-depleted marrow cells plus 10^6 splenic CD5+ T cells by tail vein. This mouse GVHD model was MHC-mismatched B6 to BALB/c, profiled day 7 or 14.

Sequencing used skin. The J gene is TRBJ2-7, the V gene TRBV26; possibly TRBD1 or TRBD2 for D (5 bases each). The sequence was collected from a female BALB/c mouse given C57BL/6 T cells with graft-versus-host disease after an allogeneic hematopoietic cell transplant. This chain's CDR3 is CASRGTAYEQYF. The sequenced part of the CDR3 DNA is TGTGCCAGCAGGGGGACCGCCTATGAACAGTAC.